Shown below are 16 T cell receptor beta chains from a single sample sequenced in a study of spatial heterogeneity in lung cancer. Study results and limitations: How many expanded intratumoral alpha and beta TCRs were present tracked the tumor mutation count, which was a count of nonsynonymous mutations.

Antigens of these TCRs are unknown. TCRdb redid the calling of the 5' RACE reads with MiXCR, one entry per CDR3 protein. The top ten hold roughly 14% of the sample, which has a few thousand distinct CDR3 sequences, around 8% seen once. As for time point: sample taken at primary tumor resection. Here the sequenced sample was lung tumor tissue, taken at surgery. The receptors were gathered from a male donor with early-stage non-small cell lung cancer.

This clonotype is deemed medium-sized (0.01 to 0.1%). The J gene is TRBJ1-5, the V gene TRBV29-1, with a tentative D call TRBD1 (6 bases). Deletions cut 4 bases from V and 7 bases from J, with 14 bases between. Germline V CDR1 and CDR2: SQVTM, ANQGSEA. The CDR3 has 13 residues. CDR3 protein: CSVGEQGGQPQHF. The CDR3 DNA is TGCAGCGTTGGAGAACAGGGAGGACAGCCCCAGCATTTT.

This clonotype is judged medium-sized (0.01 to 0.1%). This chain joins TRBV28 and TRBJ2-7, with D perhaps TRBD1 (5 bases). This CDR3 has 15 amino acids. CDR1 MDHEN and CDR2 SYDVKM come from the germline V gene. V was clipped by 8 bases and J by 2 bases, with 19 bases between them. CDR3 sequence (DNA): TGTGCCAGCCAGGGCTCTGTGGTCTGGACCTACGAGCAGTACTTC. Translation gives CASQGSVVWTYEQYF.

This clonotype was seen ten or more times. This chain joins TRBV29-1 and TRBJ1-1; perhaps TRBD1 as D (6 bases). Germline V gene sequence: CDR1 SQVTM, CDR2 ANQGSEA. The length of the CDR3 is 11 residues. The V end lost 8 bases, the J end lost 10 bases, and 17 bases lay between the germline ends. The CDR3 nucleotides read TGCAGCTTTAATAGGGGGATCGGAGCTTTCTTT. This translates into CSFNRGIGAFF.

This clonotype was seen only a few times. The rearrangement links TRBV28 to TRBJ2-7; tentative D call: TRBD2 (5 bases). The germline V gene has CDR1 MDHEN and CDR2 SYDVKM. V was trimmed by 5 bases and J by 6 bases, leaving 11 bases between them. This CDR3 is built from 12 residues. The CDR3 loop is CASSPGFGEQYF. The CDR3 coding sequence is TGTGCCAGCAGTCCGGGATTCGGCGAGCAGTACTTC.

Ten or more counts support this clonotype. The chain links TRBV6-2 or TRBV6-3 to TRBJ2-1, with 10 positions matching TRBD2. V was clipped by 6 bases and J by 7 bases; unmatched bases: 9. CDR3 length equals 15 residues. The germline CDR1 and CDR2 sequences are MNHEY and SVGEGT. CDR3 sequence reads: CASRPRRTSGNEQFF. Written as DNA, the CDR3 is TGTGCCAGCAGACCCCGGCGGACTAGCGGAAATGAGCAGTTCTTC.

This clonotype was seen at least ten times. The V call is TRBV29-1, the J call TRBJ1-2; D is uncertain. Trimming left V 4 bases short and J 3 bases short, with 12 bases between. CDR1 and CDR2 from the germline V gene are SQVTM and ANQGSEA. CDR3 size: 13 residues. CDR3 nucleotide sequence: TGCAGCGTTGGTCCTGGGTTGGACTATGGCTACACCTTC. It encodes CSVGPGLDYGYTF.

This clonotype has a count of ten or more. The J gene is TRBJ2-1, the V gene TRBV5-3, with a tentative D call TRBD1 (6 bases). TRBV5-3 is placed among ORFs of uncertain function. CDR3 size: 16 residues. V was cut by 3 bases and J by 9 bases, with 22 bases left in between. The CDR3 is CARSSGGRQEVVEQFF. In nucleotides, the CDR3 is TGTGCCAGAAGCTCTGGTGGGAGACAGGAGGTGGTTGAGCAGTTCTTC.

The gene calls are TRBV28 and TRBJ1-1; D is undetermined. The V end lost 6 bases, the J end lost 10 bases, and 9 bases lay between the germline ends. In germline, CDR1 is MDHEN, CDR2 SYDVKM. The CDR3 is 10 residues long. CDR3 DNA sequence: TGTGCCAGCAGGGCAGGAGCAGCTTTCTTT. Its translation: CASRAGAAFF.

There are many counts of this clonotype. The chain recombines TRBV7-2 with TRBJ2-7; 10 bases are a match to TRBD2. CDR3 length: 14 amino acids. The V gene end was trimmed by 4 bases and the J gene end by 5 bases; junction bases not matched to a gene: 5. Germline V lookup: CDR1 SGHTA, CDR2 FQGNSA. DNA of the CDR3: TGTGCCAGCAGCTCGGGACTAGCGCCCCACGAGCAGTACTTC. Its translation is CASSSGLAPHEQYF.

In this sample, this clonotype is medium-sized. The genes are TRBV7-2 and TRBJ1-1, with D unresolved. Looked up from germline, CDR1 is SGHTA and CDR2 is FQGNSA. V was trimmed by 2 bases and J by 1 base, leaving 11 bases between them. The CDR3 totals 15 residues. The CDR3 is CASSLTRRPNTEAFF. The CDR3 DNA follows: TGTGCCAGCAGCTTAACAAGACGGCCGAACACTGAAGCTTTCTTT.

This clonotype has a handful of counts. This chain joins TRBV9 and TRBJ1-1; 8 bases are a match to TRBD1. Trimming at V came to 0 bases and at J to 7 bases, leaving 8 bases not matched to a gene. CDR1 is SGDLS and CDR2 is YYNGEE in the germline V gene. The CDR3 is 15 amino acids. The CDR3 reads CASSVGGGQGHEAFF. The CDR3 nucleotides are TGTGCCAGCAGCGTAGGAGGCGGACAGGGACATGAAGCTTTCTTT.

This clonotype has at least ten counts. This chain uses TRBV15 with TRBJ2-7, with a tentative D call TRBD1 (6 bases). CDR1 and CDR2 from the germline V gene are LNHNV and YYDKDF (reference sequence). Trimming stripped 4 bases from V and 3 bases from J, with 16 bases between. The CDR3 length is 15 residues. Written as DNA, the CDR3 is TGTGCCACCAGCAAGAACCGGGACACCATCTACGAGCAGTACTTC. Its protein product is CATSKNRDTIYEQYF.

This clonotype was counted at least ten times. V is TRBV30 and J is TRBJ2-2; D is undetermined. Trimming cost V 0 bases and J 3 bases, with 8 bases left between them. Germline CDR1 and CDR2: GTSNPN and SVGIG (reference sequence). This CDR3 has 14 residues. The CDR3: CAWSVGHHTGELFF. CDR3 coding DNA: TGTGCCTGGAGTGTGGGCCACCACACCGGGGAGCTGTTTTTT.

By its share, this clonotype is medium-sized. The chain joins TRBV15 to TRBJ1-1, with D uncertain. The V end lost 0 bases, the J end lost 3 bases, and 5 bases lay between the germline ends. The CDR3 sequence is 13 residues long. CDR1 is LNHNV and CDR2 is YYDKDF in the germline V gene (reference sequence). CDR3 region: CATSRDIDTEAFF. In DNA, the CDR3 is TGTGCCACCAGCAGAGATATCGACACTGAAGCTTTCTTT.

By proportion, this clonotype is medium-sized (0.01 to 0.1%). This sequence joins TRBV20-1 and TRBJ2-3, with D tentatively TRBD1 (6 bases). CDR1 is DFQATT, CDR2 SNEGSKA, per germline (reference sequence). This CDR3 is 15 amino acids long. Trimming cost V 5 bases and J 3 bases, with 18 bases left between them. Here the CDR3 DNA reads TGCAGTGCTCCTCCACAGGGCCTTGGAACAGATACGCAGTATTTT. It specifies CSAPPQGLGTDTQYF.

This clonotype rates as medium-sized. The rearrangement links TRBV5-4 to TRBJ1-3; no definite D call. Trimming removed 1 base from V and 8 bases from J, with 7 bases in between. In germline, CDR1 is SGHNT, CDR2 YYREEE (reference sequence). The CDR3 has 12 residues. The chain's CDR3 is CASSLFSDTIYF. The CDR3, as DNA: TGTGCCAGCAGCTTGTTTTCGGACACCATATATTTT.